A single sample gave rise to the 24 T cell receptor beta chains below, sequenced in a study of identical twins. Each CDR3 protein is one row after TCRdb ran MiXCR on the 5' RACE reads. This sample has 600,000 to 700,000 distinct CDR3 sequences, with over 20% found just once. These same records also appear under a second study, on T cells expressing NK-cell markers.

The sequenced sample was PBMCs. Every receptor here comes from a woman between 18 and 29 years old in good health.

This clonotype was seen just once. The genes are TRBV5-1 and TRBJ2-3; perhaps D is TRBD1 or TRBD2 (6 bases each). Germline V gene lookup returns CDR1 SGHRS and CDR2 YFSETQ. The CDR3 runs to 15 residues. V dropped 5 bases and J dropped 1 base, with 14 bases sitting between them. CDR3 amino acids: CASRTRRGRTDTQYF. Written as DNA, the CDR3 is TGCGCCAGCAGAACCCGACGGGGGCGCACAGATACGCAGTATTTT.

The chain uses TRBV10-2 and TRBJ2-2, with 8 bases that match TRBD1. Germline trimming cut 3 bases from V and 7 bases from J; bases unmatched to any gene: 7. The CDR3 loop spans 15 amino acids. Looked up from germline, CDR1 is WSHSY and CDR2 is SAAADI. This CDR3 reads CASSEGQGAIGELFF. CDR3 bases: TGCGCCAGCAGTGAAGGACAGGGAGCGATCGGGGAGCTGTTTTTT.

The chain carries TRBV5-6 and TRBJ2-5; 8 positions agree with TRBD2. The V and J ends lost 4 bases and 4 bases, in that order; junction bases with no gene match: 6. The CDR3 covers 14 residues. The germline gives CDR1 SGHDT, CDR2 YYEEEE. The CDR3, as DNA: TGTGCCAGCAGCCAGAGCCGGGGGGGAGAGACCCAGTACTTC. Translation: CASSQSRGGETQYF.

CDR3 in DNA: TGCAGTGCTCGCTCTAGCGGGGGGGTAGGTGAGCAGTTCTTC. The encoded protein is CSARSSGGVGEQFF. The chain has TRBV20-1 and TRBJ2-1; 12 bases line up with TRBD2. The V and J ends lost 5 bases and 9 bases, in that order; junction bases with no gene match: 8. The V gene's germline CDR1 is DFQATT and CDR2 SNEGSKA (reference sequence). The CDR3 consists of 14 residues.

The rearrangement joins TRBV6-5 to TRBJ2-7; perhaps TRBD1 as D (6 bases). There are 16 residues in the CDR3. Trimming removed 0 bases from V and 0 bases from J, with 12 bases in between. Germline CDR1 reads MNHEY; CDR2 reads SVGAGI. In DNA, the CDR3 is TGTGCCAGCAGTTACTCGCGACAGGAAAACTCCTACGAGCAGTACTTC. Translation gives CASSYSRQENSYEQYF.

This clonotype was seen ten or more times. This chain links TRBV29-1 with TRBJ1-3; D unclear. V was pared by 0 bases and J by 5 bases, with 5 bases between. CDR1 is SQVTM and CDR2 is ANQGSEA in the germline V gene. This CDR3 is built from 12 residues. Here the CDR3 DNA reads TGCAGCGTTGAAGATGTTCGAAACACCATATATTTT. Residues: CSVEDVRNTIYF.

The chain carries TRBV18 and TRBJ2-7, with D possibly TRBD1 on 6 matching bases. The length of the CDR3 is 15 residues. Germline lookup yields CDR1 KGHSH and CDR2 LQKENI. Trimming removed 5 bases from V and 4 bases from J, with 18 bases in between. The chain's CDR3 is CASSMRQGNQYEQYF. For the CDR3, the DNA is TGTGCCAGCTCAATGCGTCAGGGGAACCAGTACGAGCAGTACTTC.

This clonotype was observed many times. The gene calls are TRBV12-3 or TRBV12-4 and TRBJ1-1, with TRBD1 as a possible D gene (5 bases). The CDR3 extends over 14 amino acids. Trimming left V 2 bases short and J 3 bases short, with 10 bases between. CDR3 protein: CASSLWGDDTEAFF. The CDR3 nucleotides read TGTGCCAGCAGTTTATGGGGCGACGACACTGAAGCTTTCTTT.

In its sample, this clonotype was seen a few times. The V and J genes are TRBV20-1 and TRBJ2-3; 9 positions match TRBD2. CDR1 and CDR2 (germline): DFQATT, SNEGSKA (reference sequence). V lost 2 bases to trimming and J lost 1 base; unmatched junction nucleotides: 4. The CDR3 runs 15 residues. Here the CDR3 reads CSARSSGAGTDTQYF. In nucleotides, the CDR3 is TGCAGTGCTAGATCTAGCGGGGCCGGCACAGATACGCAGTATTTT.

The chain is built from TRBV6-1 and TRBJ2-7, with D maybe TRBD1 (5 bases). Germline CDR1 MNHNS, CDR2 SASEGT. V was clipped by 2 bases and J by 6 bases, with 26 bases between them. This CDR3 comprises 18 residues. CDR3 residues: CASSEFLSGSTMFGEQYF. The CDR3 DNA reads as TGTGCCAGCAGTGAATTTTTATCAGGGTCAACTATGTTCGGCGAGCAGTACTTC.

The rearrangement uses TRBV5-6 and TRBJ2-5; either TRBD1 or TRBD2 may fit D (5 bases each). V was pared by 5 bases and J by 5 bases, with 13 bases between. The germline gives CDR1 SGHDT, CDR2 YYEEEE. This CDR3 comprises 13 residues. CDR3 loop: CASRTFGTETQYF. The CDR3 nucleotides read TGTGCCAGCAGGACCTTTGGGACGGAGACCCAGTACTTC.

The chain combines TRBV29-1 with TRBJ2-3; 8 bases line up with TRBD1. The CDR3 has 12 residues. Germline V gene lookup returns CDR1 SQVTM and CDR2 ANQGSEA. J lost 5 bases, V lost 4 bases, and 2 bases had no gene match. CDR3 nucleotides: TGCAGCGTTGCAGGGGGCGAAGATACGCAGTATTTT. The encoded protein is CSVAGGEDTQYF.

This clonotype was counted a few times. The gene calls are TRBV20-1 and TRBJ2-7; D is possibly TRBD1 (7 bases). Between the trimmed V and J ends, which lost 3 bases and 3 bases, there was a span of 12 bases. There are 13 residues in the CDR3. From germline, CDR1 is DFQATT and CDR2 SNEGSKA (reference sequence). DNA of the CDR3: TGCAGTGCTAGTCCAGGGGGGTACTACGAGCAGTACTTC. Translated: CSASPGGYYEQYF.

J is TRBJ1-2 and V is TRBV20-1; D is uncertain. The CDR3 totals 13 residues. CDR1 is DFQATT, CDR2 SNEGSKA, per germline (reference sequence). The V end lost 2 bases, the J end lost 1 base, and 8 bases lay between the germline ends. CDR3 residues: CSARHSNNYGYTF. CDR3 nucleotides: TGCAGTGCTAGACACAGTAATAACTATGGCTACACCTTC.

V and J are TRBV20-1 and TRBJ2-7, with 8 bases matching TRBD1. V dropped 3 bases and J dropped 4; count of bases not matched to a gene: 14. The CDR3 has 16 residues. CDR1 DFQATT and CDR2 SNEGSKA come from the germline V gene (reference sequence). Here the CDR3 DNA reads TGCAGTGCTAGCCCGGGGGACAGGTCTTTTGTTTACGAGCAGTACTTC. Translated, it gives CSASPGDRSFVYEQYF.

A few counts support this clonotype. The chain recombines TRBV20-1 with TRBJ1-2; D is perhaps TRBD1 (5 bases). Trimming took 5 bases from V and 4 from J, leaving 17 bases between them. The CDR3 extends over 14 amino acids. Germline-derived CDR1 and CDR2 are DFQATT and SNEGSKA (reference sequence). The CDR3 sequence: CSAAGTGFGYGYTF. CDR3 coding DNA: TGCAGTGCTGCCGGGACCGGGTTTGGCTATGGCTACACCTTC.

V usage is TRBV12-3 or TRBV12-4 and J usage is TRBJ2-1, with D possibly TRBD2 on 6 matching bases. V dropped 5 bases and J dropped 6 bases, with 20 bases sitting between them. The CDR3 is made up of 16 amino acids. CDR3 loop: CASSPHLSGTGNEQFF. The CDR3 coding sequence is TGTGCCAGCAGTCCCCACCTCTCCGGGACTGGCAATGAGCAGTTCTTC.

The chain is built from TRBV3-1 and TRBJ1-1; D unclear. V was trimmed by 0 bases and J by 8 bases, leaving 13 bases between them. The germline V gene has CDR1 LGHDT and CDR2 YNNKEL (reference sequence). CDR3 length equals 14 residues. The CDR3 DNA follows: TGTGCCAGCAGCCAAGATCTGGGTCCCTCCGAAGCTTTCTTT. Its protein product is CASSQDLGPSEAFF.

CDR3 sequence: CASSYLNSQETQYF. CDR3 DNA: TGTGCCAGCAGTTACCTGAACAGCCAAGAGACCCAGTACTTC. The chain links TRBV12-3 or TRBV12-4 to TRBJ2-5; unclear D gene. The CDR3 loop spans 14 amino acids. V lost 4 bases and J 1 base, leaving 10 bases between the germline ends.

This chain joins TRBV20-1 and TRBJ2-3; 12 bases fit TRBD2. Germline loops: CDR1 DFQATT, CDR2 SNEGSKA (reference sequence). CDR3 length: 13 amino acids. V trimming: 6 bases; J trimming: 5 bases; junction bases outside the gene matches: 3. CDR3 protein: CSATTSGGDTQYF. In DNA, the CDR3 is TGCAGTGCGACGACTAGCGGGGGAGATACGCAGTATTTT.

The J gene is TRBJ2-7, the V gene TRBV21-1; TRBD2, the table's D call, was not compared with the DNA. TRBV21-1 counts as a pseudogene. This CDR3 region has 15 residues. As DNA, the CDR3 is TGTGCCAGCAGCCAATGGAGGGCCCGAAACTACGAGCAGTACTTC. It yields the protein CASSQWRARNYEQYF.

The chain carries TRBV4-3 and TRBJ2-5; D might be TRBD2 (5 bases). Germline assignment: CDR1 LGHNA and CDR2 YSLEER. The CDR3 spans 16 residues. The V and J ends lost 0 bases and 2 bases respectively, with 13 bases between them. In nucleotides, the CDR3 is TGCGCCAGCAGCCAAGAGTGGAGGCAGGTACAAGAGACCCAGTACTTC. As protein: CASSQEWRQVQETQYF.

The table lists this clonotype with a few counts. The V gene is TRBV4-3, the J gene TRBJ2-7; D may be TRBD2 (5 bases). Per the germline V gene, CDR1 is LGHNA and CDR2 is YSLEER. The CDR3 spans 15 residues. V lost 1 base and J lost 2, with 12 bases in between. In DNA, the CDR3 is TGCGCCAGCAGCCAAGCCTCTCGGGGTACCTACGAGCAGTACTTC. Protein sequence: CASSQASRGTYEQYF.

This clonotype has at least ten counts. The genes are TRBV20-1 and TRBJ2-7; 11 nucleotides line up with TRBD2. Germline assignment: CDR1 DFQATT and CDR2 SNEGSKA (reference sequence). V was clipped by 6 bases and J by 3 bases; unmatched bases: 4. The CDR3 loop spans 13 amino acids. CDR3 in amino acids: CSAKGLADYEQYF. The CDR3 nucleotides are TGCAGTGCCAAGGGACTAGCGGACTACGAGCAGTACTTC.